This T cell receptor beta chain was recorded in a study of T cell repertoires in cytomegalovirus infection. TCRdb reprocessed the reads via MiXCR and lists one record per CDR3 protein. The table includes about 300,000 distinct CDR3 sequences, 9.6% detected once. Study results and limitations: Dominating the ex vivo response were HLA-C-restricted CMV-specific TCR beta clonotypes.

This clonotype was recorded many times. The antigen is undetermined. This CDR3 is 17 amino acids long. The ends lost 5 bases at V and 0 bases at J; junction bases unmatched: 8. Looked up from germline, CDR1 is SGHAT and CDR2 is FQNNGV. What was sequenced was PBMCs. This TCR was recovered from a human donor in good health (CMV status not recorded). Some clones in this sample may be carry-over from other donors' samples. This chain connects TRBV11-2 to TRBJ2-1, with TRBD2 identical over 9 bases. CDR3 residues: CASSRPSGALSYNEQFF. CDR3 nucleotide sequence: TGTGCCAGCAGCCGCCCTAGCGGGGCCCTCTCCTACAATGAGCAGTTCTTC.